These T cell receptor beta chains were read from a single sample in a study of preoperative IRX-2 immunotherapy in early breast cancer. Sequencing used immunoSEQ multiplex PCR; TCRdb keeps in-frame clones, though not all of them. The data contain 25,000 to 35,000 clones, 82% of them singletons. This sample was obtained from a patient treated with IRX-2 immunotherapy. The origin of the receptors is a human donor with breast cancer. The CDR3 runs from the conserved cysteine through the conserved F or W. D genes are given only for firm matches. Expanded clones are given a class, and other clones once, few, many or no size at all.

clone size	D gene	V gene	J gene	CDR3 protein	CDR3 DNA
NA	NA	TRBV6-8	TRBJ2-7	CASSPHLSDYEQYF	TGTGCCAGCAGCCCACACCTCAGCGATTACGAGCAGTACTTC
NA	NA	TRBV6-8	TRBJ1-2	CASSYSLNYGYTF	TGTGCCAGCAGTTACAGCCTTAACTATGGCTACACCTTC
NA	NA	TRBV6-8	TRBJ2-1	CASSYRLGSYNEQFF	TGTGCCAGCAGTTATCGCCTGGGTTCCTACAATGAGCAGTTCTTC
NA	NA	TRBV1	TRBJ2-7	CASSPRSSYEQYF	TGCGCCAGCAGCCCGCGCAGCTCCTACGAGCAGTACTTC
NA	TRBD1	TRBV19	TRBJ2-7	CASSMTGAYEQYF	TGTGCCAGTAGTATGACAGGGGCCTACGAGCAGTACTTC
NA	NA	TRBV18	TRBJ1-4	CASSPMVVGNEKLFF	TGTGCCAGCTCACCGATGGTTGTGGGGAATGAAAAACTGTTTTTT
NA	TRBD1	TRBV28	TRBJ2-7	CASRAPGTGNYEQYF	TGTGCCAGCAGAGCCCCCGGGACAGGGAACTACGAGCAGTACTTC
NA	NA	TRBV6-8	TRBJ1-2	CASRHREVGYGYTF	TGTGCCAGCAGGCACAGGGAGGTTGGCTATGGCTACACCTTC
NA	TRBD2	TRBV5-1	TRBJ2-3	CASQKLAARTDTQYF	TGCGCCAGTCAGAAACTAGCGGCCCGCACAGATACGCAGTATTTT
NA	NA	TRBV11-3	TRBJ2-5	CASVRDGQGFGTQYF	TGTGCCAGCGTCAGGGATGGGCAGGGGTTTGGGACCCAGTACTTC
NA	NA	TRBV5-1	TRBJ2-2	CASSLAWGDTGELFF	TGCGCCAGCAGCTTGGCATGGGGGGACACCGGGGAGCTGTTTTTT
NA	NA	TRBV10-3	TRBJ2-1	CAISESGSSYNEQFF	TGTGCCATCAGTGAGTCTGGGAGCTCCTACAATGAGCAGTTCTTC
NA	NA	TRBV1	TRBJ2-1	CASSRSDRVYNEQFF	TGCGCCAGCAGCAGGTCCGACAGGGTCTACAATGAGCAGTTCTTC
NA	TRBD1	TRBV19	TRBJ2-7	CASSIARTGSYEQYF	TGTGCCAGTAGTATAGCGAGGACAGGGTCCTACGAGCAGTACTTC
NA	TRBD2	TRBV6-8	TRBJ2-7	CASSTGTSGGVRQYF	TGTGCCAGCAGCACCGGGACTAGCGGGGGAGTTAGGCAGTACTTC
NA	TRBD1	TRBV6-8	TRBJ1-2	CASSPTGFSGYTF	TGTGCCAGCAGTCCGACAGGGTTTAGCGGCTACACCTTC
NA	NA	TRBV6-8	TRBJ2-2	CASSPLMELGRAGELFF	TGTGCCAGCAGTCCACTGATGGAGTTAGGCAGGGCCGGGGAGCTGTTTTTT
NA	TRBD1	TRBV6-8	TRBJ1-1	CASREVTRGRRAFF	TGTGCCAGCAGGGAGGTGACTAGGGGGCGCCGGGCTTTCTTT
NA	NA	TRBV6-8	TRBJ1-2	CASSFRDYSGYTF	TGTGCCAGCAGTTTCCGGGATTACAGCGGCTACACCTTC
NA	NA	TRBV28	TRBJ1-2	CASSRSGRGGGYTF	TGTGCCAGCAGCAGAAGTGGAAGGGGTGGTGGCTACACCTTC
NA	NA	TRBV19	TRBJ1-2	CASSIRDYGYTF	TGTGCCAGTAGTATCCGGGATTATGGCTACACCTTC
NA	NA	TRBV19	TRBJ1-4	CASSIKGETGKLFF	TGTGCCAGTAGTATAAAAGGGGAGACCGGAAAACTGTTTTTT
NA	NA	TRBV6-8	TRBJ2-3	CAISNRPTDTQYF	TGTGCCATCAGTAACCGACCTACAGATACGCAGTATTTT
NA	NA	TRBV12-5	TRBJ1-5	CASGLVLAAYSNQPQHF	TGTGCTAGTGGTTTGGTACTGGCAGCTTATAGCAATCAGCCCCAGCATTTT
NA	NA	TRBV6-8	TRBJ1-2	CASTGGGLVHGYTF	TGTGCCAGCACCGGCGGGGGATTGGTACATGGCTACACCTTC
few	NA	TRBV1	TRBJ2-3	CASSQEGTSGGFTDTQYF	TGCGCCAGCAGCCAAGAAGGGACTAGCGGGGGGTTCACAGATACGCAGTATTTT
few	NA	TRBV14	TRBJ2-3	CASSRFTDTQYF	TGTGCCAGCAGCCGGTTCACAGATACGCAGTATTTT
NA	NA	TRBV11-3	TRBJ1-6	CASSLPPEASPLHF	TGTGCCAGCAGCTTACCACCTGAGGCTTCACCCCTCCACTTT
once	NA	TRBV19	TRBJ1-2	CASSISTGSGYTF	TGTGCCAGTAGTATCAGTACAGGGAGCGGCTACACCTTC
few	NA	TRBV18	TRBJ1-4	CASSFTGREKLFF	TGTGCCAGCTCATTCACAGGGAGGGAAAAACTGTTTTTT
NA	NA	TRBV6-8	TRBJ1-6	CASSVQGTSYNSPLHF	TGTGCCAGCAGTGTCCAGGGAACCTCCTATAATTCACCCCTCCACTTT
NA	NA	TRBV19	TRBJ1-2	CASSISTAYGYTF	TGTGCCAGTAGTATATCCACAGCTTATGGCTACACCTTC
NA	NA	TRBV7-4	TRBJ2-5	CASSPGLWYQETQYF	TGTGCCAGCAGCCCGGGACTTTGGTACCAAGAGACCCAGTACTTC
NA	NA	TRBV19	TRBJ2-3	CASSIPTDTQYF	TGTGCCAGTAGTATCCCCACAGATACGCAGTATTTT
NA	NA	TRBV25-1	TRBJ2-3	CASSRRGLDTQYF	TGTGCCAGCAGTCGCAGGGGTTTGGATACGCAGTATTTT
NA	NA	TRBV11-3	TRBJ2-7	CASSLGGWGAGYEQYF	TGTGCCAGCAGCTTAGGTGGTTGGGGGGCGGGCTACGAGCAGTACTTC
NA	NA	TRBV28	TRBJ1-1	CATDGMNTEAFF	TGTGCCACAGATGGCATGAACACTGAAGCTTTCTTT
NA	NA	TRBV6-8	TRBJ1-4	CASKGENEKLFF	TGTGCCAGCAAGGGCGAAAATGAAAAACTGTTTTTT
few	TRBD1	TRBV11-3	TRBJ1-1	CASSLGAQGTEAFF	TGTGCCAGCAGCTTAGGGGCACAGGGGACTGAAGCTTTCTTT
NA	TRBD1	TRBV6-8	TRBJ2-7	CASSYHGQGGQYF	TGTGCCAGCAGTTACCACGGACAGGGAGGGCAGTACTTC
few	NA	TRBV15	TRBJ2-2	CATSRGRRNTGELFF	TGTGCCACCAGCAGAGGGCGTCGAAACACCGGGGAGCTGTTTTTT
NA	TRBD1	TRBV7-6	TRBJ1-2	CASSWRTGTGGYTF	TGTGCCAGCAGCTGGCGGACAGGGACGGGTGGCTACACCTTC
NA	NA	TRBV11-3	TRBJ2-7	CASSFRDRTYEQYF	TGTGCCAGCAGCTTTAGGGACCGTACCTACGAGCAGTACTTC
NA	NA	TRBV6-8	TRBJ1-5	CASSYLGQGNQPQHF	TGTGCCAGCAGTTATTTGGGACAAGGCAATCAGCCCCAGCATTTT
few	NA	TRBV28	TRBJ1-5	CATNVRLYSNQPQHF	TGTGCCACCAACGTAAGGCTGTATAGCAATCAGCCCCAGCATTTT
NA	TRBD1	TRBV6-8	TRBJ2-7	CASRTTGGTLEQYF	TGTGCCAGCAGAACTACAGGGGGGACCCTCGAGCAGTACTTC
NA	NA	TRBV19	TRBJ1-5	CASYGHSNQPQHF	TGTGCCAGCTACGGACATAGCAATCAGCCCCAGCATTTT
NA	NA	TRBV6-8	TRBJ2-6	CASSRVLYSGANVLTF	TGTGCCAGCAGCAGGGTCCTTTACTCTGGGGCCAACGTCCTGACTTTC
NA	NA	TRBV9	TRBJ2-2	CASSVGSALRTNTGELFF	TGTGCCAGCAGTGTAGGGTCAGCCTTGAGGACGAACACCGGGGAGCTGTTTTTT
NA	NA	TRBV6-8	TRBJ2-2	CASRPPGQANTGELFF	TGTGCCAGCAGGCCACCGGGACAAGCGAACACCGGGGAGCTATTTTTT
NA	NA	TRBV30	TRBJ1-4	CAWGGRINEKLFF	TGTGCCTGGGGGGGACGGATTAATGAAAAACTGTTTTTT
NA	NA	TRBV5-1	TRBJ1-1	CATTVEGGQNTEAFF	TGCGCCACCACAGTTGAGGGGGGACAGAACACTGAAGCTTTCTTT